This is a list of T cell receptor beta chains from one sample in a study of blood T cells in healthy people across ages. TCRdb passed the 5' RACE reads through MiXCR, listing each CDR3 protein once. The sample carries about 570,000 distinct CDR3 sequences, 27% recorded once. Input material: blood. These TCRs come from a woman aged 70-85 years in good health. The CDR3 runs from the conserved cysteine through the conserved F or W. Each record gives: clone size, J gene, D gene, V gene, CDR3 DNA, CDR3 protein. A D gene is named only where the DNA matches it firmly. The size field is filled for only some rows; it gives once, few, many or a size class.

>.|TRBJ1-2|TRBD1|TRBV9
TGTGCCAGCGTCTCAGGGGGGGACTATGGCTACACCTTC
CASVSGGDYGYTF
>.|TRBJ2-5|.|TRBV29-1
TGCAGCCCGGCTTTGACGCGAGAGACCCAGTACTTC
CSPALTRETQYF
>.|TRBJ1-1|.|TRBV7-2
TGTGCCAGCAGCCCCCTAGGGGAAAACACTGAAGCTTTCTTT
CASSPLGENTEAFF
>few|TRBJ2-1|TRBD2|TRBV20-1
TGCAGTGCTAGTGTAGCGGGGTACAATGAGCAGTTCTTC
CSASVAGYNEQFF
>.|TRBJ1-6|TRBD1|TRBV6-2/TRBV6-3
TGTGCCAGCAGCCGACAGGGGAGGAGTTCACCCCTCCACTTT
CASSRQGRSSPLHF
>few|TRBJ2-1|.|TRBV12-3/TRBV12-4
TGTGCCAGCAGTTTAGCGCTAATGGCGCGGGCCCGATACAATGAGCAGTTCTTC
CASSLALMARARYNEQFF
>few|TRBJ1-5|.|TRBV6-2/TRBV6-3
TGTGCCAGCAGTTACGGGGGGAGCTATCAGCCCCAGCATTTT
CASSYGGSYQPQHF
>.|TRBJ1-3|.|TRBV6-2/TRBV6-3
TGTGCCAGCAGTTTCGCCCGGAGAACTGGAAACACCATATATTTT
CASSFARRTGNTIYF
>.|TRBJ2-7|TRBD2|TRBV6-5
TGTGCCAGCAGTTACTGGGGAGGGCTCGACGAGCAGTACTTC
CASSYWGGLDEQYF
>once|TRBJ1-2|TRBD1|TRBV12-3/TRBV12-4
TGTGCCAGCAGTTTCTGGACAGGGGGCAGCGGTGGCTACACCTTC
CASSFWTGGSGGYTF
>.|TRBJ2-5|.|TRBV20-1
TGCAGTGCTAGATCGGGACGGTCCCTCCAAGAGACCCAGTACTTC
CSARSGRSLQETQYF
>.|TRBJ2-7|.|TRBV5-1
TGCGCCAGCAGCGGTTTTTATGGGACGGCTACCTACGAGCAGTACTTC
CASSGFYGTATYEQYF
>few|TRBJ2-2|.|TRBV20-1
TGCAGGCCTCCGGGGTGCACCGGGGAGCTGTTTTTT
CRPPGCTGELFF
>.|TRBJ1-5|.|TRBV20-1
TGCAGTGCTACGTTGGAGTGGTCCCAGCATTTT
CSATLEWSQHF
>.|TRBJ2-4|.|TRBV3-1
TGTGCCAGCAGCCCCTACGCCAACATTCAGTACTTC
CASSPYANIQYF
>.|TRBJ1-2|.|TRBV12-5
TGTGCTAGTGGTTTGGTAGGGGGATATGGCTACACCTTC
CASGLVGGYGYTF
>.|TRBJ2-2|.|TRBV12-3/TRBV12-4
TGTGCCAGCAGGAAAGGTCCCGCGAACACCGGGGAGCTGTTTTTT
CASRKGPANTGELFF
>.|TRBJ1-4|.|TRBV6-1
TGTGCCAGCAGCAGGCCGGGGCGCGGCACTAATGAAAAACTGTTTTTT
CASSRPGRGTNEKLFF
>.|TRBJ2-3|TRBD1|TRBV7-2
TGTGCCAGCAGCCCGAGGGCATGGGACAGACTCACAGATACGCAGTATTTT
CASSPRAWDRLTDTQYF
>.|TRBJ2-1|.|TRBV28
TGTGCCAGCTCTCTGAGGGTTACCTCCTACAATGAGCAGTTCTTC
CASSLRVTSYNEQFF
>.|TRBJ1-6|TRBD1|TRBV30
TGTGCCTGGAGTGTAACAGGGGCCTATTCACCCCTCCACTTT
CAWSVTGAYSPLHF
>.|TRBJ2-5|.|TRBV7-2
TGTGCCAGCAGCTTAGGGTGGCAAGAGACCCAGTACTTC
CASSLGWQETQYF
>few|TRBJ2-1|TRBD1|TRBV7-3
TGTGCCAGCAGCTTTTTCCCGGGACAGGGGGCCGAGCAGTTCTTC
CASSFFPGQGAEQFF
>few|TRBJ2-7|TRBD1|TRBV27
TGTGCCAGCAGGGGGTTAGGACAGGTCTACGAGCAGTACTTC
CASRGLGQVYEQYF
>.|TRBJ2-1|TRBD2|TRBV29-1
TGCAGCGTCCGCCCTAGCGGGGGGAATTCGGCGCAGTTCTTC
CSVRPSGGNSAQFF
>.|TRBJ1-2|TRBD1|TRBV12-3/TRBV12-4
TGTGCCAGCACTTATCAGGGGGCGGCCGGCTACACCTTC
CASTYQGAAGYTF
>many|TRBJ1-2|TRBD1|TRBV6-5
TGTGCCAGCAGTTACTCCCGGACAGGGGGCTCCTATGGCTACACCTTC
CASSYSRTGGSYGYTF
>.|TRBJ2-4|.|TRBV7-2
TGTGCCAGCAGCTTATGGGATGCCAAAAACATTCAGTACTTC
CASSLWDAKNIQYF
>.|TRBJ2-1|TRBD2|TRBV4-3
TGCGCCAGCAGCCCCAGCGGGGGGGCCGTCACTGAGCAGTTCTTC
CASSPSGGAVTEQFF
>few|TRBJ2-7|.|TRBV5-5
TGTGCCAGCAGCTTGCCAGGGAATTTCTACGAGCAGTACTTC
CASSLPGNFYEQYF
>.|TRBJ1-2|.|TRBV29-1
TGCAGCGTCTTCTCAGCAAATGGCTACACCTTC
CSVFSANGYTF
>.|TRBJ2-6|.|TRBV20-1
TGCAGTGCTAGAGGCGCATCCCCTGGGGCCAACGTCCTGACTTTC
CSARGASPGANVLTF
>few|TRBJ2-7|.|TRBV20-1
TGCAGTGCTAGAGGGGGGGAGATCGACGAGCAGTACTTC
CSARGGEIDEQYF
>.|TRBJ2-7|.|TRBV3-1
TGTGCCAGCAGCCACCCGGGGGGCTTCTACGAGCAGTACTTC
CASSHPGGFYEQYF
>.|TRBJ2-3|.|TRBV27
TGTGCCAGCAGTTTATCGGGTGGGCGGGTCACAGATACGCAGTATTTT
CASSLSGGRVTDTQYF
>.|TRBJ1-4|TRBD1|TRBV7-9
TGTGCCAGCAGCTCTGGACAGGGTGAAAAACTGTTTTTT
CASSSGQGEKLFF
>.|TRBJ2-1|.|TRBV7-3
TGTGCCAGCAGCTTATACCGGGGCTCCTACAATGAGCAGTTCTTC
CASSLYRGSYNEQFF
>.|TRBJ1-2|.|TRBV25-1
TGTGCCAGCAGTGAAGGGGGGTCGTTCTATGGCTACACCTTC
CASSEGGSFYGYTF
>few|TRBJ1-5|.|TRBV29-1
TGCAGCGTTCAAGGGGGGGGCAATCAGCCCCAGCATTTT
CSVQGGGNQPQHF
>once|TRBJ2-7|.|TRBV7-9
TGTGCCAGCAGCTTAGGGCAGGCGACCTCCTCCTACGAGCAGTACTTC
CASSLGQATSSYEQYF
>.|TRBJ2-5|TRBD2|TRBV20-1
TGCAGTGCTACCCCTTGGGGCGGGGGAAGAAATCAAGAGACCCAGTACTTC
CSATPWGGGRNQETQYF
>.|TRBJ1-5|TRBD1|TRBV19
TGTGCCAGTAGTATAGGTGGAGGGGGCGCGGAACAGCCCCAGCATTTT
CASSIGGGGAEQPQHF
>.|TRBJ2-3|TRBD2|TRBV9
TGTGCCAGCAGCGTTGTGGCTAGCGGGGGGGCTGGTGCAGATACGCAGTATTTT
CASSVVASGGAGADTQYF
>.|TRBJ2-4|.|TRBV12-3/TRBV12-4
TGTGCCAGCAGTTTGACTGGTCTCAAAAACATTCAGTACTTC
CASSLTGLKNIQYF
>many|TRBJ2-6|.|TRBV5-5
TGTGCCAGCAGCTTGATGGACCCTGGGGCCAACGTCCTGACTTTC
CASSLMDPGANVLTF
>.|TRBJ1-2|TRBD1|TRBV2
TGTGCCAGCAGTGAACAGGGGGCCCACTATGGCTACACCTTC
CASSEQGAHYGYTF
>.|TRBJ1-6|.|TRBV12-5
TGTGCTAGTGGTCCCGGGGTGGATTCACCCCTCCACTTT
CASGPGVDSPLHF
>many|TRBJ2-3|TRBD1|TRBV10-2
TGCGCCAGCAGTGTTGTCGGACAGGGGGTTGCAGATACGCAGTATTTT
CASSVVGQGVADTQYF